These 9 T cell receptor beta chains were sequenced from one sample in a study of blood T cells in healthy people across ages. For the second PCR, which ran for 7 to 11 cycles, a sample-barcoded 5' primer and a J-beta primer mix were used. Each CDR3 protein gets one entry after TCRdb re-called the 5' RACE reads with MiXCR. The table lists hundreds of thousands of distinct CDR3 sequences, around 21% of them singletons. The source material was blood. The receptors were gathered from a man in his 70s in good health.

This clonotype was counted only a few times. CDR3: CASSIGGGDYNEQFF. CDR3 DNA: TGTGCCAGTAGTATCGGGGGCGGGGACTACAATGAGCAGTTCTTC. The V and J genes are TRBV19 and TRBJ2-1; D may correspond to TRBD1 or TRBD2 (6 bases each). The CDR3 contains 15 residues. Trimming cost V 3 bases and J 3 bases, with 12 bases left between them. From germline, CDR1 is LNHDA and CDR2 SQIVND (reference sequence).

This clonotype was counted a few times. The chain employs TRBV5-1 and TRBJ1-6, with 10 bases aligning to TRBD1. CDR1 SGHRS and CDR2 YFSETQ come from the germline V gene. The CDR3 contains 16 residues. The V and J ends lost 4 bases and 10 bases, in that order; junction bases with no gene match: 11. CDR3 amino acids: CASSHGQGDFSSPLHF. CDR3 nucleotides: TGCGCCAGCAGCCACGGACAGGGGGATTTTAGCTCACCCCTCCACTTT.

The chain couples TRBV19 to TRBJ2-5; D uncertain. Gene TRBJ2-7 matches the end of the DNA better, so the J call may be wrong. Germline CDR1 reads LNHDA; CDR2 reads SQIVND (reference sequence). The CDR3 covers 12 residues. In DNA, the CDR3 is TGTGCCAGTAGTTCGAATGCCTACGAGCAGTACTTC. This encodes CASSSNAYEQYF.

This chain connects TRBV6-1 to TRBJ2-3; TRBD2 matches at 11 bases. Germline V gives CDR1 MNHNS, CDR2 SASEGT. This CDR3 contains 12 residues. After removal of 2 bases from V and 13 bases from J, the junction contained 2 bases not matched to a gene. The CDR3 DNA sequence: TGTGCCAGCAGTGAAACTAGCGGGAGAAAGTATTTT. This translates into CASSETSGRKYF.

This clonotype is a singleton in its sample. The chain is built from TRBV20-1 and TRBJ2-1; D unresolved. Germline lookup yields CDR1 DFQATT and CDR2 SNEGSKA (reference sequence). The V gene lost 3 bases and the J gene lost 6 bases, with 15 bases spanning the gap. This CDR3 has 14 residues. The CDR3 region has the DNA TGCAGTGCTAGGGCCCCCACCCTGCGCAATGAGCAGTTCTTC. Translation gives CSARAPTLRNEQFF.

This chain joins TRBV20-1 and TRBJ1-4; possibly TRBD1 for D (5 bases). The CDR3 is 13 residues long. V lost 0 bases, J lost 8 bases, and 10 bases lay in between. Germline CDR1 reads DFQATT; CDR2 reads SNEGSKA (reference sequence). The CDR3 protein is CSARDGGKEKLFF. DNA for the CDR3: TGCAGTGCTAGAGATGGGGGAAAGGAAAAACTGTTTTTT.

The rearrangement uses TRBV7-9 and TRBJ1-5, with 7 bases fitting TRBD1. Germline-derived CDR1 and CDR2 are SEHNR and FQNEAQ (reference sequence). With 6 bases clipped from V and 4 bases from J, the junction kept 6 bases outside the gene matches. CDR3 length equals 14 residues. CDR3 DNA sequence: TGTGCCAGCAGTTATGACAGGGCGAATCAGCCCCAGCATTTT. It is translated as CASSYDRANQPQHF.

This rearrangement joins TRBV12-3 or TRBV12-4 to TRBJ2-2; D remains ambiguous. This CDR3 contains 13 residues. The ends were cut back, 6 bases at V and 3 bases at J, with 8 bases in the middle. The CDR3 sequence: CASRITYTGELFF. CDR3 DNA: TGTGCCAGCAGGATAACCTACACCGGGGAGCTGTTTTTT.

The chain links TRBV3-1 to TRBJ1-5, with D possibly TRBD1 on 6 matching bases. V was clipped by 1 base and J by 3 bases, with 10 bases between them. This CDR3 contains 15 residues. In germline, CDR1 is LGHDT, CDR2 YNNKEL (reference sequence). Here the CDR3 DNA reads TGTGCCAGCAGCCAAGTCCCAGGGGTCAATCAGCCCCAGCATTTT. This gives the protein CASSQVPGVNQPQHF.